This entry is about one T cell receptor (beta chain). There were no recent acute infections or vaccinations among the donors, who were healthy HIV-negative adults. This sample is part of a study of shared clonotypes between healthy human individuals. Clones were sequenced by immunoSEQ multiplex PCR, and TCRdb holds only the in-frame ones, with some missing. The sample holds about 1 million clones, about 77% seen once. The CDR3 is 14 residues long. Germline-derived CDR1 and CDR2 are MDHEN and SYDVKM. V lost 5 bases and J 9 bases, leaving 20 bases between the germline ends. The material sequenced was memory CD4+ T cells sorted from blood. The subset was: CD45RA-negative fraction. The TCR comes from a man between 18 and 35 years old in good health. V gene TRBV28 combines with J gene TRBJ2-7, with no clear D. The CDR3, as DNA: TGTGCCAGCAGTCGAAGGTGGAGACGGATAGGGCAGTACTTC. Amino acids: CASSRRWRRIGQYF.